Shown below are 32 T cell receptor beta chains from a single sample sequenced in a study of T-cell reconstitution after alpha-beta-depleted transplantation in children (dated by TCRdb to 2016 to 2017). What the treatment or condition label conveys for this sample: allogeneic hematopoietic cell transplantation with graft depleted of TCRalphabeta T cells and CD19 B cells. The method behind the library was PCR. Sequenced using an Illumina HiSeq 2500. TCR libraries were prepared with molecular barcoding, using unique molecular identifiers to normalize TCRbeta repertoire quantification. The public reads were run again by TCRdb, first through fastp at Q25 and then through MiXCR, and only productive beta chains were kept. Every entry covers one CDR3 protein and lists the most common genes and DNA from its rows. A total of 670,000 or so distinct CDR3 sequences appear in this sample, about an eighth of them only once. The ten largest make up 0.79% of the sample.

The sequencing used PBMCs, collected before TCRalphabeta/CD19-depleted stem cell transplant. The source of these receptors is a girl aged 2 to 9 with congenital amegakaryocytic thrombocytopenia, due to receive a stem cell transplant.

V is TRBV2 and J is TRBJ2-7; no definite D call. Trimming removed 4 bases from V and 10 bases from J, with 14 bases in between. CDR3 length: 12 amino acids. The germline V gene encodes CDR1 SNHLY and CDR2 FYNNEI. CDR3 DNA: TGTGCCAGCAGTGCTTCGGACCCTGGACAGTACTTC. It codes for CASSASDPGQYF.

To note about this clonotype: A much larger clone differs from this one at a single base, so this may be a read error. The V call is TRBV5-1, the J call TRBJ2-5, with no clear D. Trimming stripped 0 bases from V and 2 bases from J, with 5 bases between. Per germline, CDR1 SGHRS and CDR2 YFSETQ. This CDR3 comprises 13 residues. The DNA for the CDR3 is TGCGCCAGCAGCTTGGAGGCGCAAGAGACCCAGTACTTC. As protein: CASSLEAQETQYF.

At least ten counts were recorded for this clonotype. The rearrangement uses TRBV5-1 and TRBJ2-3; the D gene is possibly TRBD2 (5 bases). From germline, CDR1 is SGHRS and CDR2 YFSETQ. There are 16 residues in the CDR3. V was trimmed by 1 base and J by 3 bases, leaving 15 bases between them. In nucleotides, the CDR3 is TGCGCCAGCAGCTTGTTACTCCGGAGAGGGACAGATACGCAGTATTTT. Translating gives CASSLLLRRGTDTQYF.

The sample holds many counts of this clonotype. V is TRBV20-1 and J is TRBJ2-7, with unresolved D. Germline CDR1 and CDR2: DFQATT and SNEGSKA (reference sequence). CDR3 length: 13 amino acids. The V end lost 6 bases, the J end lost 5 bases, and 17 bases lay between the germline ends. CDR3 coding DNA: TGCAGTGCAAGGACGGACGAGAGAGACGAGCAGTACTTC. It is translated as CSARTDERDEQYF.

This clonotype was counted ten times or more. The chain links TRBV20-1 to TRBJ2-5; 8 positions match TRBD2. CDR1 is DFQATT and CDR2 is SNEGSKA in the germline V gene (reference sequence). Trimming removed 8 bases from V and 3 bases from J; junction bases left unmatched: 11. The CDR3 spans 14 residues. The DNA for the CDR3 is TGCAGTCCCTCGGGGGGGAGCAGGGAAGAGACCCAGTACTTC. Encoded protein: CSPSGGSREETQYF.

This clonotype was found many times. The chain joins TRBV12-3 or TRBV12-4 to TRBJ2-1; tentatively, D is TRBD2 (5 bases). This CDR3 has 16 amino acids. V lost 2 bases and J 2 bases, leaving 13 bases between the germline ends. The CDR3: CASSLTGGSTYNEQFF. CDR3 nucleotide sequence: TGTGCCAGCAGTTTAACGGGTGGGAGTACCTACAATGAGCAGTTCTTC.

There are many counts of this clonotype. The rearrangement uses TRBV12-3 or TRBV12-4 and TRBJ2-7, with D perhaps matching TRBD1 (6 bases). CDR3 length: 12 residues. V was trimmed by 5 bases and J by 3 bases, leaving 8 bases between them. CDR3 protein: CASSTGFYEQYF. CDR3 DNA sequence: TGTGCCAGCAGTACAGGGTTCTACGAGCAGTACTTC.

The sample holds many counts of this clonotype. The chain has TRBV20-1 and TRBJ1-2; TRBD1 matches at 7 bases. From germline, CDR1 is DFQATT and CDR2 SNEGSKA (reference sequence). The V gene end was trimmed by 3 bases and the J gene end by 8 bases; junction bases not matched to a gene: 9. There are 13 residues in the CDR3. CDR3 in amino acids: CSARTGISGGYTF. CDR3 nucleotide sequence: TGCAGTGCTAGGACAGGGATATCGGGAGGCTACACCTTC.

There are a few counts of this clonotype. The V and J genes are TRBV27 and TRBJ2-1; no clear D gene. The germline V gene has CDR1 MNHEY and CDR2 SMNVEV (reference sequence). The CDR3 has 15 amino acids. V gave up 7 bases and J gave up 5 bases, with 18 bases separating them. The DNA of the CDR3 is TGTGCCAGCAAAATCACCCCGTCGTCGGACAATGAGCAGTTCTTC. Its translation is CASKITPSSDNEQFF.

The chain is built from TRBV7-6 and TRBJ2-1; tentatively, D is TRBD1 (5 bases). Germline V CDR1 and CDR2: SGHVS, FNYEAQ. This CDR3 comprises 18 residues. Trimming stripped 1 base from V and 3 bases from J, with 19 bases between. This CDR3 is CASSLGDLSGILYNEQFF. CDR3 DNA sequence: TGTGCCAGCAGCTTAGGGGATTTGTCAGGGATTCTCTACAATGAGCAGTTCTTC.

The chain is built from TRBV5-1 and TRBJ2-5, with D possibly TRBD1 on 6 matching bases. Germline V gene data show CDR1 as SGHRS and CDR2 as YFSETQ. This CDR3 spans 18 amino acids. Trimming took 2 bases from V and 1 from J, leaving 21 bases between them. In DNA form, the CDR3 reads TGCGCCAGCAGCTTTCCGGATGATCGAGGGGGACCCCAAGAGACCCAGTACTTC. Translated: CASSFPDDRGGPQETQYF.

This clonotype was found many times. This chain connects TRBV6-4 to TRBJ2-3, with 8 nucleotides matching TRBD2. The CDR3 has 15 amino acids. Germline V gene data show CDR1 as MRHNA and CDR2 as SNTAGT. J gave up 2 bases and V 3 bases, and 4 bases lay outside the gene matches. The CDR3 DNA is TGTGCCAGCAGTGAAAGAGCGGGAGCCACAGATACGCAGTATTTT. Amino acid sequence: CASSERAGATDTQYF.

This clonotype was detected only a few times. The chain is built from TRBV4-1 and TRBJ2-5, with TRBD2 matching 13 bases. Looked up from germline, CDR1 is MGHRA and CDR2 is YSYEKL. V lost 2 bases and J lost 2; bases outside the gene matches: 5. The CDR3 length is 17 residues. CDR3 protein: CASSQRLAGGQQETQYF. The DNA for the CDR3 is TGCGCCAGCAGCCAAAGACTAGCGGGAGGTCAACAAGAGACCCAGTACTTC.

This clonotype was picked up a small number of times. The V call is TRBV2, the J call TRBJ1-1; D not certain. This CDR3 is built from 14 residues. The V and J ends lost 4 bases and 0 bases respectively, with 9 bases between them. Looked up from germline, CDR1 is SNHLY and CDR2 is FYNNEI. As DNA, the CDR3 is TGTGCCAGCAGTGGTTTTATATTGAACACTGAAGCTTTCTTT. This translates into CASSGFILNTEAFF.

This clonotype was counted between two and nine times. The chain uses TRBV20-1 and TRBJ2-1; D is ambiguous. Germline assignment: CDR1 DFQATT and CDR2 SNEGSKA (reference sequence). Trimming took 3 bases from V and 8 from J, leaving 11 bases between them. CDR3 length: 12 residues. The DNA for the CDR3 is TGCAGTGCTAGGGCCGGATTCGATGAGCAGTTCTTC. Translating gives CSARAGFDEQFF.

This clonotype was picked up a small number of times. The chain combines TRBV20-1 with TRBJ2-7; tentatively, D is TRBD1 or TRBD2 (6 bases each). Germline assignment: CDR1 DFQATT and CDR2 SNEGSKA (reference sequence). V was cut by 3 bases and J by 3 bases, with 21 bases left in between. The CDR3 has 16 amino acids. In DNA form, the CDR3 reads TGCAGTGCTAGTAGGGGGGATAGAGCGGTCGACTACGAGCAGTACTTC. Translating it yields CSASRGDRAVDYEQYF.

The sample holds many counts of this clonotype. V is TRBV24-1 and J is TRBJ2-5; either TRBD1 or TRBD2 may supply D (5 bases each). The CDR3 is 15 residues long. Germline loops: CDR1 KGHDR, CDR2 SFDVKD. V was clipped by 4 bases and J by 4 bases, with 15 bases between them. CDR3 DNA sequence: TGTGCCACCAGTGAGGTTGGGGGTTCGTCAGAGACCCAGTACTTC. Translation gives CATSEVGGSSETQYF.

This clonotype was picked up a small number of times. The chain joins TRBV28 to TRBJ2-5; 7 positions agree with TRBD2. V shed 6 bases, J shed 3 bases, and the junction held 10 bases outside the gene matches. The V gene's germline CDR1 is MDHEN and CDR2 SYDVKM. This CDR3 is built from 15 residues. As DNA, the CDR3 is TGTGCCAGCAGGTTACTCATGCTAGCGGAAGAGACCCAGTACTTC. It translates to CASRLLMLAEETQYF.

This clonotype occurred many times. V and J are TRBV5-1 and TRBJ2-7; 9 nucleotides match TRBD1. Germline values: CDR1 SGHRS, CDR2 YFSETQ. V was clipped by 6 bases and J by 5 bases; unmatched bases: 9. The CDR3 length is 14 residues. The CDR3 reads CASTITGTGNEQYF. The CDR3 DNA reads as TGCGCCAGCACCATAACCGGGACAGGGAACGAGCAGTACTTC. Full variable domain (missing parts from reference TRBV5-1 and TRBJ2-7): KAGVTQTPRYLIKTRGQQVTLSCSPISGHRSVSWYQQTPGQGLQFLFEYFSETQRNKGNFPGRFSGRQFSNSRSEMNVSTLELGDSALYLCASTITGTGNEQYFGPGTRLTVT.

This clonotype was observed at least ten times. This sequence joins TRBV5-1 and TRBJ2-3; D ambiguous. The CDR3 loop spans 16 amino acids. The V and J ends lost 0 bases and 1 base respectively, with 12 bases between them. CDR1 is SGHRS, CDR2 YFSETQ, per germline. CDR3 sequence (DNA): TGCGCCAGCAGCTTGGCCCTCGGTGTCCGCACAGATACGCAGTATTTT. Its translation: CASSLALGVRTDTQYF.

Remarks on this clonotype: A single base separates this from a much larger clone, so it may be a read error. This chain joins TRBV20-1 and TRBJ1-2; D unclear. This CDR3 is 12 amino acids long. Germline V gives CDR1 DFQATT, CDR2 SNEGSKA (reference sequence). The CDR3 reads CSARERDVGDTF. The CDR3 DNA reads as TGCAGTGCTAGAGAACGAGACGTTGGCGACACCTTC.

Ten or more counts support this clonotype. The V and J genes are TRBV7-2 and TRBJ2-2; 10 nucleotides align to TRBD2. Looked up from germline, CDR1 is SGHTA and CDR2 is FQGNSA. The CDR3 is 15 residues long. Unmatched junction bases numbered 7, after V lost 6 bases and J lost 6 bases. The CDR3 nucleotides are TGTGCCAGCAGTCCGAGCGGGAGGGCCTCCGGGGAGCTGTTTTTT. It specifies CASSPSGRASGELFF.

The genes are TRBV9 and TRBJ2-5; D gene ambiguous. V lost 3 bases and J 2 bases, leaving 17 bases between the germline ends. Germline V gene data show CDR1 as SGDLS and CDR2 as YYNGEE. The CDR3 is made up of 16 amino acids. The chain's CDR3 is CASSGPPVAGQETQYF. CDR3 DNA sequence: TGTGCCAGCAGCGGCCCACCCGTGGCAGGACAAGAGACCCAGTACTTC. The entire variable domain, with the rest obtained from reference TRBV9 and TRBJ2-5, is as follows: DSGVTQTPKHLITATGQRVTLRCSPRSGDLSVYWYQQSLDQGLQFLIQYYNGEERAKGNILERFSAQQFPDLHSELNLSSLELGDSALYFCASSGPPVAGQETQYFGPGTRLLVL.

This chain connects TRBV5-1 to TRBJ2-2; D is uncertain. CDR1 is SGHRS and CDR2 is YFSETQ in the germline V gene. CDR3 length: 15 amino acids. V was trimmed by 0 bases and J by 4 bases, leaving 10 bases between them. CDR3 sequence reads: CASSLDWVGTGELFF. CDR3 DNA sequence: TGCGCCAGCAGCTTGGATTGGGTTGGCACCGGGGAGCTGTTTTTT.

The chain links TRBV20-1 to TRBJ1-2, with D possibly being TRBD1 (6 bases). The CDR3 consists of 13 residues. Looked up from germline, CDR1 is DFQATT and CDR2 is SNEGSKA (reference sequence). The V and J ends lost 0 bases and 5 bases respectively, with 10 bases between them. The DNA of the CDR3 is TGCAGTGCTAGAGATCCCAGGGGATATGGCTACACCTTC. Its protein product is CSARDPRGYGYTF.

This clonotype was recorded many times. This rearrangement joins TRBV7-6 to TRBJ2-1; D is possibly TRBD1 or TRBD2 (5 bases each). The V end was cut by 2 bases, the J end by 5 bases, with 16 bases between. This CDR3 region has 16 residues. The germline V gene has CDR1 SGHVS and CDR2 FNYEAQ. The CDR3 coding sequence is TGTGCCAGCAGCTTACGGACAACTAGACTACACAATGAGCAGTTCTTC. Its protein is CASSLRTTRLHNEQFF.

There are many counts of this clonotype. The V call is TRBV29-1, the J call TRBJ1-1; D may be TRBD1 (5 bases). This CDR3 has 15 amino acids. The ends were cut back, 7 bases at V and 2 bases at J, with 20 bases in the middle. Germline assignment: CDR1 SQVTM and CDR2 ANQGSEA. CDR3 amino acids: CSARGTGTDNTEAFF. The CDR3 region has the DNA TGCAGCGCCCGGGGCACCGGGACGGATAACACTGAAGCTTTCTTT.

This chain uses TRBV28 with TRBJ1-3; 7 positions match TRBD1. Per the germline V gene, CDR1 is MDHEN and CDR2 is SYDVKM. The CDR3 runs to 15 residues. The trim removed 3 bases at V and 4 bases at J, leaving 6 bases unmatched. DNA for the CDR3: TGTGCCAGCAGTTTTGAGGGGGCGGTCGGAAACACCATATATTTT. This sequence encodes CASSFEGAVGNTIYF.

This clonotype was seen a few times. The chain is built from TRBV5-1 and TRBJ2-1, with D perhaps matching TRBD2 (5 bases). This CDR3 comprises 17 residues. CDR1 and CDR2 (germline): SGHRS, YFSETQ. With 0 bases removed from V and 3 bases from J, the gap between germline ends came to 16 bases. The DNA for the CDR3 is TGCGCCAGCAGCTTGGATGTGGGATCAGGAGGCTACAATGAGCAGTTCTTC. Protein sequence: CASSLDVGSGGYNEQFF.

This clonotype was recorded many times. The chain has TRBV5-1 and TRBJ2-5; a possible D gene is TRBD2 (5 bases). The V end lost 1 base, the J end lost 5 bases, and 12 bases lay between the germline ends. This CDR3 is built from 14 residues. The germline V gene encodes CDR1 SGHRS and CDR2 YFSETQ. CDR3 loop: CASSLFALAETQYF. For the CDR3, the DNA is TGCGCCAGCAGCTTGTTTGCCCTAGCCGAGACCCAGTACTTC.

Turning to this clonotype: A read error is possible here, since a much larger clone lies one base away. The chain carries TRBV7-7 and TRBJ2-1; 11 nucleotides agree with TRBD2. Germline CDR1 and CDR2: SSHAT and FNYEAQ (reference sequence). There are 17 residues in the CDR3. CDR3 residues: CAISLGTGTSGYNEQFF. The CDR3 region has the DNA TGTGCCATCAGCTTAGGAACCGGGACTAGCGGCTACAATGAGCAGTTCTTC.

This clonotype was seen once. This chain connects TRBV7-8 to TRBJ2-3, with 9 bases matching TRBD1. Germline loops: CDR1 SGHVS, CDR2 FQNEAQ. Trimming cost V 4 bases and J 3 bases; bases outside gene matches: 8. The CDR3 has 16 residues. The CDR3 loop is CASSSSTGGATDTQYF. Written as DNA, the CDR3 is TGTGCCAGCAGCTCCAGCACAGGGGGCGCGACAGATACGCAGTATTTT.